These 20 T cell receptor beta chains came from one sample sequenced in a study of T-cell reconstitution after alpha-beta-depleted transplantation in children (dated by TCRdb to the mid-2010s). To prepare the library, PCR was applied. TCRdb shows the sequencer as Illumina HiSeq 2500. TCR libraries were prepared with molecular barcoding, using unique molecular identifiers to normalize TCRbeta repertoire quantification. The raw public reads went through TCRdb reprocessing: fastp at Q25, MiXCR clone calling, in-frame beta chains kept. Rows are combined by CDR3 protein, so each entry shows the most common genes and DNA. This sample has tens of thousands of distinct CDR3 sequences in its table, and 7.3% of those were observed once. The top ten clonotypes cover around 2.4% of the sample. The source material was PBMCs from the stem cell graft donor, sampled from the stem cell graft. Receptor source: a human donor who donated a stem cell graft to a child with acute lymphoblastic leukemia.

The sample holds many counts of this clonotype. The chain couples TRBV5-5 to TRBJ1-1; 7 nucleotides line up with TRBD1. Unmatched junction bases numbered 9, after V lost 4 bases and J lost 6 bases. There are 14 residues in the CDR3. Germline V lookup: CDR1 SGHKS, CDR2 YYEKEE (reference sequence). CDR3 sequence reads: CASSPSDRIAEAFF. The CDR3 DNA sequence: TGTGCCAGCAGCCCTTCGGACAGGATCGCTGAAGCTTTCTTT.

In its sample, this clonotype was seen many times. The genes are TRBV20-1 and TRBJ2-1; D unresolved. This CDR3 has 14 residues. V gave up 4 bases and J gave up 6 bases, with 16 bases separating them. Germline V lookup: CDR1 DFQATT, CDR2 SNEGSKA (reference sequence). CDR3 sequence reads: CSATPPTASNEQFF. The CDR3 DNA is TGCAGTGCTACACCCCCAACGGCTAGCAATGAGCAGTTCTTC.

This clonotype was observed many times. V is TRBV7-6 and J is TRBJ1-2; perhaps TRBD1 as D (6 bases). V was clipped by 3 bases and J by 10 bases, with 15 bases between them. Germline lookup yields CDR1 SGHVS and CDR2 FNYEAQ. The length of the CDR3 is 13 residues. The CDR3 sequence: CASSFEQGYDYTF. CDR3 sequence (DNA): TGTGCCAGCAGCTTCGAACAGGGCTACGACTACACCTTC. The full variable domain, rest sourced from reference TRBV7-6 and TRBJ1-2, is GAGVSQSPRYKVTKRGQDVALRCDPISGHVSLYWYRQALGQGPEFLTYFNYEAQQDKSGLPNDRFSAERPEGSISTLTIQRTEQRDSAMYRCASSFEQGYDYTFGSGTRLTVV.

The rearrangement joins TRBV4-3 to TRBJ1-5, with TRBD1 identical over 8 bases. The length of the CDR3 is 16 residues. The trim removed 0 bases at V and 4 bases at J, leaving 5 bases unmatched. Germline CDR1 reads LGHNA; CDR2 reads YSLEER. CDR3 nucleotide sequence: TGCGCCAGCAGCCAAGATACAGGGACAGGAAATCAGCCCCAGCATTTT. This sequence encodes CASSQDTGTGNQPQHF.

Ten or more counts support this clonotype. This chain uses TRBV9 with TRBJ1-6; 8 positions agree with TRBD1. Germline V CDR1 and CDR2: SGDLS, YYNGEE. The CDR3 sequence is 15 residues long. After removal of 3 bases from V and 10 bases from J, the junction contained 9 bases not matched to a gene. CDR3 loop: CASSARQGLGSPLHF. The DNA for the CDR3 is TGTGCCAGCAGCGCGCGACAGGGGTTGGGCTCACCCCTCCACTTT. The full variable domain, completed using reference TRBV9 and TRBJ1-6, is DSGVTQTPKHLITATGQRVTLRCSPRSGDLSVYWYQQSLDQGLQFLIQYYNGEERAKGNILERFSAQQFPDLHSELNLSSLELGDSALYFCASSARQGLGSPLHFGNGTRLTVT.

Here the CDR3 DNA reads TGTGCCAGTAGTAGTATCGGGTCCTACTATGGCTACACCTTC. It yields the protein CASSSIGSYYGYTF. The chain combines TRBV19 with TRBJ1-2, with D hard to call. Germline CDR1 reads LNHDA; CDR2 reads SQIVND (reference sequence). This CDR3 comprises 14 residues. V lost 4 bases and J 3 bases, leaving 12 bases between the germline ends.

This clonotype has a count of ten or more. The J gene is TRBJ2-7, the V gene TRBV5-1; tentative D call: TRBD2 (5 bases). The CDR3 sequence is 14 residues long. V was shortened by 0 bases and J by 2 bases, with 9 bases between the two germline ends. Per germline, CDR1 SGHRS and CDR2 YFSETQ. This chain's CDR3 is CASSLEASPYEQYF. CDR3 DNA sequence: TGCGCCAGCAGCTTGGAGGCTAGCCCCTACGAGCAGTACTTC.

This clonotype was seen repeatedly, ten times or more. This rearrangement joins TRBV15 to TRBJ2-2; D is possibly TRBD1 (5 bases). Trimming took 7 bases from V and 6 from J, leaving 9 bases between them. Germline V gene lookup returns CDR1 LNHNV and CDR2 YYDKDF (reference sequence). This CDR3 spans 12 amino acids. CDR3 DNA sequence: TGTGCCACCAACTTAGGGGCCGGGGAGCTGTTTTTT. Translation: CATNLGAGELFF.

This clonotype has at least ten counts. The V and J genes are TRBV5-1 and TRBJ2-1; D is unclear. The germline V gene encodes CDR1 SGHRS and CDR2 YFSETQ. V was pared by 0 bases and J by 0 bases, with 13 bases between. The CDR3 contains 17 residues. The CDR3 nucleotides read TGCGCCAGCAGCTTGGGTGTAGACCGCCTCTCCTACAATGAGCAGTTCTTC. Translated, it gives CASSLGVDRLSYNEQFF.

This clonotype was observed many times. The rearrangement joins TRBV29-1 to TRBJ1-1, with D possibly TRBD1 on 5 matching bases. Germline CDR1 SQVTM, CDR2 ANQGSEA. The CDR3 is made up of 12 amino acids. Trimming took 5 bases from V and 1 from J, leaving 8 bases between them. The CDR3 loop reads CSVTGPNTEAFF. The CDR3 DNA follows: TGCAGCGTTACAGGCCCGAACACTGAAGCTTTCTTT. Drawing the rest from reference TRBV29-1 and TRBJ1-1, the complete variable domain is SAVISQKPSRDICQRGTSLTIQCQVDSQVTMMFWYRQQPGQSLTLIATANQGSEATYESGFVIDKFPISRPNLTFSTLTVSNMSPEDSSIYLCSVTGPNTEAFFGQGTRLTVV.

This clonotype was counted many times. The chain employs TRBV5-1 and TRBJ2-7, with D tentatively TRBD2 (5 bases). Germline CDR1 is SGHRS and CDR2 is YFSETQ. V lost 0 bases and J lost 6, with 7 bases in between. This CDR3 comprises 12 residues. This CDR3 is CASSLAAGEQYF. The CDR3 bases are TGCGCCAGCAGCTTGGCCGCGGGCGAGCAGTACTTC.

This clonotype appeared many times. The genes are TRBV12-3 or TRBV12-4 and TRBJ1-3, with D uncertain. The CDR3 sequence is 13 residues long. Trimming pared 2 bases from V and 4 bases from J, leaving 6 bases between. CDR3 DNA sequence: TGTGCCAGCAGTTTAATGGACGGAAACACCATATATTTT. Protein sequence: CASSLMDGNTIYF.

This clonotype was counted at least ten times. The chain uses TRBV7-2 and TRBJ1-6; D is perhaps TRBD1 (5 bases). V lost 5 bases, J lost 6 bases, and 17 bases lay in between. The CDR3 covers 16 residues. Germline V gene lookup returns CDR1 SGHTA and CDR2 FQGNSA. The CDR3 coding sequence is TGTGCCAGCAGCGGGACTGACAGAACTATTAATTCACCCCTCCACTTT. The encoded protein is CASSGTDRTINSPLHF. The full variable domain, in which reference TRBV7-2 and TRBJ1-6 provide the parts outside the CDR3, is GAGVSQSPSNKVTEKGKDVELRCDPISGHTALYWYRQSLGQGLEFLIYFQGNSAPDKSGLPSDRFSAERTGGSVSTLTIQRTQQEDSAVYLCASSGTDRTINSPLHFGNGTRLTVT.

In its sample, this clonotype was seen many times. The chain is built from TRBV12-3 or TRBV12-4 and TRBJ2-3; possible D gene TRBD1, 6 bases. With 5 bases removed from V and 0 bases from J, the gap between germline ends came to 15 bases. The CDR3 spans 16 residues. The CDR3 sequence is CASSVADRASTDTQYF. The CDR3 region has the DNA TGTGCCAGCAGTGTCGCGGACAGAGCTAGCACAGATACGCAGTATTTT.

V usage is TRBV7-8 and J usage is TRBJ2-6; D is perhaps TRBD1 (6 bases). V lost 4 bases and J 0 bases, leaving 16 bases between the germline ends. The CDR3 runs 18 residues. CDR1 SGHVS and CDR2 FQNEAQ come from the germline V gene. CDR3 loop: CASSSSGVDLSGANVLTF. The CDR3 region has the DNA TGTGCCAGCAGCTCGTCAGGGGTCGACCTCTCTGGGGCCAACGTCCTGACTTTC.

This clonotype was detected ten times or more. The chain combines TRBV12-3 or TRBV12-4 with TRBJ1-3, with 7 bases aligning to TRBD1. J gave up 6 bases and V 1 base, and 3 bases lay outside the gene matches. The CDR3 totals 14 residues. The CDR3 sequence: CASSLGTGLNTIYF. DNA for the CDR3: TGTGCCAGCAGTTTAGGGACAGGCTTAAACACCATATATTTT.

This clonotype was found many times. CDR3: CASSQDQGGRKLFF. CDR3 DNA: TGTGCCAGCAGCCAAGATCAGGGGGGGCGGAAGCTGTTTTTT. The chain employs TRBV3-1 and TRBJ2-2; the D gene could be TRBD1 or TRBD2 (7 bases each). Germline V lookup: CDR1 LGHDT, CDR2 YNNKEL (reference sequence). V was clipped by 0 bases and J by 12 bases, with 14 bases between them. This CDR3 contains 14 residues.

This clonotype was seen a few times. The chain combines TRBV5-3 with TRBJ2-7; 11 bases are shared with TRBD2. TRBV5-3 is an ORF; its function is uncertain. Losses at the gene ends were 4 bases for V and 2 bases for J; bases not matched to a gene: 8. The CDR3 runs 16 residues. The CDR3 DNA reads as TGTGCCAGAAGCCCCGCGGGACTAGCGGACGCCTACGAGCAGTACTTC. This encodes CARSPAGLADAYEQYF.

This clonotype came up a few times. Here the CDR3 reads CASTPIGLAVNNEQFF. DNA of the CDR3: TGTGCCAGCACTCCTATCGGACTAGCGGTCAATAATGAGCAGTTCTTC. The rearrangement links TRBV28 to TRBJ2-1; 10 bases map to TRBD2. The germline CDR1 and CDR2 sequences are MDHEN and SYDVKM. This CDR3 spans 16 amino acids. The V and J ends lost 7 bases and 7 bases, in that order; junction bases with no gene match: 13.

This clonotype was found many times. The J gene is TRBJ2-2, the V gene TRBV12-3 or TRBV12-4, with 12 bases fitting TRBD2. The V gene end was trimmed by 5 bases and the J gene end by 5 bases; junction bases not matched to a gene: 12. This CDR3 has 18 residues. CDR3 sequence reads: CASSLDRGGLAGTGELFF. The CDR3 DNA reads as TGTGCCAGCAGTCTTGACAGGGGCGGACTAGCGGGGACCGGGGAGCTGTTTTTT.